The rows below give T cell receptor beta chains drawn from one sample of a study of T cell responses to AZD1222 COVID-19 vaccine. Clones were sequenced by immunoSEQ multiplex PCR, and TCRdb holds only the in-frame ones, with some missing. Of roughly 200,000 clones listed, roughly nine tenths were seen once; the top ten hold more than 1.5%. The specimen comprised peripheral blood, sampled 28 days after the second AZD1222 dose. The receptors were gathered from an adult who received the AZD1222 COVID-19 vaccine. Each CDR3 is given with its conserved first and last residue. D genes are given only for firm matches. Size is stated for part of the rows, as once, few or many counts, or as a class when the clone is expanded.

V gene,J gene,D gene,clone size,CDR3 protein,CDR3 DNA
TRBV28,TRBJ2-7,TRBD1,NA,CASSARQGFTDF,TGTGCCAGCAGTGCAAGACAGGGTTTTACGGACTTC
TRBV19,TRBJ2-6,NA,NA,CATSPGGRGNSGANVLTF,TGTGCCACCTCCCCCGGTGGCAGGGGAAACTCTGGGGCCAACGTCCTGACTTTC
TRBV19,TRBJ1-3,TRBD1,few,CASSMPAWTGTGNTIYF,TGTGCCAGTAGTATGCCGGCATGGACAGGGACTGGAAACACCATATATTTT
TRBV9,TRBJ1-6,NA,NA,CASSVTSSYNSPLHF,TGTGCCAGCAGCGTGACGAGCTCCTATAATTCACCCCTCCACTTT
TRBV19,TRBJ1-5,NA,NA,CASSIVRAGQPQHF,TGTGCCAGTAGTATAGTGAGGGCTGGGCAGCCCCAGCATTTT
TRBV7-6,TRBJ2-7,TRBD2,NA,CASSFLAGGSSYEQYF,TGTGCCAGCAGCTTCTTAGCGGGAGGGAGCTCCTACGAGCAGTACTTC
TRBV18,TRBJ2-7,NA,NA,CASSPGDYEQYF,TGTGCCAGCTCACCGGGGGACTACGAGCAGTACTTC
TRBV19,TRBJ1-2,NA,NA,CASSIQGSGYTF,TGTGCCAGTAGTATTCAGGGAAGTGGCTACACCTTC
TRBV2,TRBJ2-2,NA,NA,CASREQEVGELFF,TGTGCCAGCAGAGAGCAGGAGGTCGGGGAGCTGTTTTTT
TRBV7-2,TRBJ2-5,NA,NA,CASSSQWGAGTGTQYF,TGTGCCAGCAGCTCCCAGTGGGGAGCGGGGACAGGGACCCAGTACTTC
TRBV9,TRBJ2-1,NA,NA,CASSADPWAYNEQFF,TGTGCCAGCAGCGCAGATCCGTGGGCCTACAATGAGCAGTTCTTC
TRBV19,TRBJ1-5,NA,NA,CASSIPHRFKPQHF,TGTGCCAGTAGTATCCCCCACAGGTTTAAGCCCCAGCATTTT
TRBV5-8,TRBJ2-1,TRBD1,few,CASSLRGHNEQFF,TGTGCCAGCAGCCTCAGGGGGCACAATGAGCAGTTCTTC
TRBV10-1,TRBJ2-5,NA,NA,CASSEGPGRETQYF,TGCGCCAGCAGTGAAGGCCCGGGGAGAGAGACCCAGTACTTC
TRBV11-2,TRBJ1-4,NA,NA,CASSLVGGEPPGKLFF,TGTGCCAGCAGCTTAGTGGGTGGGGAACCCCCCGGAAAACTGTTTTTT
TRBV19,TRBJ2-1,TRBD1,NA,CASSMDRWENEQFF,TGTGCCAGTAGTATGGACAGGTGGGAGAATGAGCAGTTCTTC
TRBV5-6,TRBJ2-7,NA,NA,CASSHSTGPGDEQYF,TGTGCCAGCAGCCACTCAACAGGTCCCGGGGACGAGCAGTACTTC
TRBV29-1,TRBJ2-2,NA,NA,CSVELNTGELFF,TGCAGCGTTGAGTTGAACACCGGGGAGCTGTTTTTT
TRBV4-3,TRBJ2-1,NA,NA,CASSQDLSRWEQFF,TGCGCCAGCAGCCAAGATCTTAGCCGCTGGGAGCAGTTCTTC
TRBV5-1,TRBJ2-6,NA,once,CASSLGGTGANVLTF,TGCGCCAGCAGCTTGGGTGGGACTGGGGCCAACGTCCTGACTTTC
TRBV2,TRBJ2-7,NA,NA,CASSSLPGYEQYF,TGTGCCAGCAGCTCACTCCCCGGTTACGAGCAGTACTTC
TRBV19,TRBJ1-1,NA,NA,CASSSARSLNTEAFF,TGTGCCAGTAGCTCGGCCCGCAGCTTGAACACTGAAGCTTTCTTT
TRBV19,TRBJ1-4,NA,NA,CASSAPSGVGGEKLFF,TGTGCCAGTAGTGCCCCTTCGGGGGTCGGGGGAGAAAAACTGTTTTTT
TRBV6-1,TRBJ1-4,NA,NA,CASSDDVPGPREGKLFF,TGTGCCAGCAGTGACGACGTACCCGGGCCAAGGGAGGGAAAACTGTTTTTT
TRBV18,TRBJ1-5,NA,NA,CASSPGRQSNQPQHF,TGTGCCAGCTCACCAGGACGGCAGAGCAATCAGCCCCAGCATTTT
TRBV6-5,TRBJ2-7,TRBD1,NA,CASSGRDRGSREQYF,TGTGCCAGCAGCGGCCGGGACAGGGGAAGTCGCGAGCAGTACTTC
TRBV7-8,TRBJ2-2,TRBD2,NA,CASSFPRTSGGNTGELFF,TGTGCCAGCAGCTTTCCTAGGACTAGCGGGGGGAACACCGGGGAGCTGTTTTTT
TRBV6-5,TRBJ2-1,TRBD1,NA,CASIPHPGQLNEQFF,TGTGCCAGCATTCCACACCCGGGACAGCTCAATGAGCAGTTCTTC
TRBV18,TRBJ2-7,NA,NA,CASSPSGRGIYEQYF,TGTGCCAGCTCACCAAGTGGGAGAGGGATCTACGAGCAGTACTTC
TRBV5-8,TRBJ1-4,TRBD1,NA,CASSLVQGVGGKLFF,TGTGCCAGCAGCTTGGTTCAGGGGGTAGGGGGAAAACTGTTTTTT
TRBV7-9,TRBJ1-6,NA,NA,CASEGQGVQNSPLHF,TGTGCCAGCGAAGGGCAAGGGGTCCAGAATTCACCCCTCCACTTT
TRBV18,TRBJ2-5,TRBD1,once,CASSLGQKETQYF,TGTGCCAGCTCCCTGGGACAGAAAGAGACCCAGTACTTC
TRBV6-5,TRBJ2-3,NA,once,CASSYWSGEGADTQYF,TGTGCCAGCAGTTATTGGAGCGGGGAGGGGGCAGATACGCAGTATTTT
TRBV11-2,TRBJ1-1,NA,NA,CASSLDGFFNTEAFF,TGTGCCAGCAGCTTAGATGGCTTCTTCAACACTGAAGCTTTCTTT
TRBV5-1,TRBJ1-1,NA,NA,CASSLGTGTEAFF,TGCGCCAGCAGCTTGGGAACGGGGACTGAAGCTTTCTTT
TRBV2,TRBJ2-5,NA,NA,CASSRLESGTQYF,TGTGCCAGCAGTCGTCTAGAGAGTGGGACCCAGTACTTC
TRBV21-1,TRBJ1-1,NA,NA,CASSKVGGRWGNTEAFF,TGTGCCAGCAGCAAAGTTGGGGGAAGGTGGGGGAACACTGAAGCTTTCTTT